The 14 T cell receptor beta chains reported below all come from one sample, sequenced in a study of early T cells in non-severe SARS-CoV-2 infection. TCRdb used MiXCR to reprocess the 5' RACE reads, holding one entry per CDR3 protein. This sample has about 58,000 distinct CDR3 sequences; about 7.7% occur once, and the top ten carry 3% to 4%. The sample consisted of whole blood. Receptors originate from an adult who was a healthcare worker with PCR-confirmed SARS-CoV-2 infection or an uninfected control (not recorded which).

This clonotype was found many times. The rearrangement uses TRBV12-3 or TRBV12-4 and TRBJ2-7; D is undetermined. V lost 5 bases to trimming and J lost 7 bases, with 18 bases between them. The CDR3 is made up of 14 amino acids. This CDR3 reads CASSLGRHLGEQYF. CDR3 nucleotides: TGTGCCAGCAGTCTCGGTAGGCACTTGGGGGAGCAGTACTTC.

For this clonotype: This may come from a read error, since a much larger clone is one base off. V and J are TRBV5-1 and TRBJ2-7; D unresolved. Germline lookup yields CDR1 SGHRS and CDR2 YFSETQ. The CDR3 loop spans 13 amino acids. This chain's CDR3 is CVSSLASLYEQYF. CDR3 coding DNA: TGCGTCAGCAGCTTGGCAAGCCTTTACGAGCAGTACTTC.

This clonotype was detected many times. As DNA, the CDR3 is TGTGCCAGCAGCTGGGGACAGGTTCGAGGAGAGACCCAGTACTTC. Amino acids: CASSWGQVRGETQYF. The chain uses TRBV7-9 and TRBJ2-5; 8 positions match TRBD1. The V and J ends lost 4 bases and 4 bases, in that order; junction bases with no gene match: 8. Germline CDR1 is SEHNR and CDR2 is FQNEAQ (reference sequence). There are 15 residues in the CDR3. The variable domain in full, with the rest retrieved from reference TRBV7-9 and TRBJ2-5, is DTGVSQNPRHKITKRGQNVTFRCDPISEHNRLYWYRQTLGQGPEFLTYFQNEAQLEKSRLLSDRFSAERPKGSFSTLEIQRTEQGDSAMYLCASSWGQVRGETQYFGPGTRLLVL.

This chain connects TRBV19 to TRBJ2-3, with 10 bases identical to TRBD2. Germline values: CDR1 LNHDA, CDR2 SQIVND (reference sequence). J lost 6 bases, V lost 3 bases, and 12 bases had no gene match. The CDR3 totals 17 residues. CDR3: CASSISASGSPGDTQYF. CDR3 coding DNA: TGTGCCAGTAGTATCTCGGCTAGCGGGAGCCCAGGCGATACGCAGTATTTT.

There are many counts of this clonotype. The V call is TRBV24-1, the J call TRBJ2-5; no definite D call. The CDR3 is 13 amino acids. Germline V gene lookup returns CDR1 KGHDR and CDR2 SFDVKD. The V gene lost 4 bases and the J gene lost 4 bases, with 9 bases spanning the gap. CDR3 amino acids: CATSEGGLETQYF. For the CDR3, the DNA is TGTGCCACCAGTGAAGGTGGTTTAGAGACCCAGTACTTC.

This clonotype appeared a few times. The chain links TRBV2 to TRBJ2-2; D is uncertain. Trimming took off 6 bases at V and 4 bases at J, with 3 bases between the two ends. The CDR3 extends over 11 amino acids. Looked up from germline, CDR1 is SNHLY and CDR2 is FYNNEI. CDR3: CASRTTGELFF. The CDR3 DNA is TGTGCCAGCAGGACCACCGGGGAGCTGTTTTTT.

This clonotype was observed a handful of times. The V gene is TRBV2, the J gene TRBJ2-1, with 7 bases matching TRBD2. Germline CDR1 and CDR2: SNHLY and FYNNEI. The CDR3 contains 15 residues. Losses at the gene ends were 2 bases for V and 1 base for J; bases not matched to a gene: 2. CDR3 nucleotide sequence: TGTGCCAGCAGTGAACTAGCGGAGTCCTACAATGAGCAGTTCTTC. Residues: CASSELAESYNEQFF.

This clonotype was observed many times. This chain uses TRBV6-6 with TRBJ1-5, with 7 bases that match TRBD1. This CDR3 region has 14 residues. The germline V gene encodes CDR1 MNHNY and CDR2 SVGAGI (reference sequence). Losses at the gene ends were 6 bases for V and 7 bases for J; bases not matched to a gene: 9. CDR3: CASSTANRGQPQHF. The CDR3 DNA follows: TGTGCCAGCAGCACTGCCAACAGGGGCCAGCCCCAGCATTTT.

This clonotype was seen a handful of times. The chain combines TRBV27 with TRBJ2-7, with 7 bases identical to TRBD2. The trim removed 3 bases at V and 5 bases at J, leaving 7 bases unmatched. Germline assignment: CDR1 MNHEY and CDR2 SMNVEV (reference sequence). The CDR3 extends over 14 amino acids. CDR3 region: CASSFAGVGNEQYF. CDR3 nucleotide sequence: TGTGCCAGCAGTTTTGCGGGAGTCGGGAACGAGCAGTACTTC.

This clonotype was counted ten times or more. The chain recombines TRBV25-1 with TRBJ2-5; D is undetermined. The CDR3 is made up of 12 amino acids. Germline CDR1 reads MGHDK; CDR2 reads SYGVNS. Deletions cut 1 base from V and 4 bases from J, with 4 bases between. As DNA, the CDR3 is TGTGCCAGCAGTGAATCACCAGAGACCCAGTACTTC. It yields the protein CASSESPETQYF.

The rearrangement joins TRBV25-1 to TRBJ1-3, with D maybe TRBD1 (5 bases). There are 13 residues in the CDR3. V was shortened by 5 bases and J by 8 bases, with 13 bases between the two germline ends. The V gene's germline CDR1 is MGHDK and CDR2 SYGVNS. The CDR3 nucleotides are TGTGCCAGCAGTCAGGGAGAGAAGGACACCATATATTTT. Translated, it gives CASSQGEKDTIYF. Looking up the rest from reference TRBV25-1 and TRBJ1-3 gives the full variable domain: EADIYQTPRYLVIGTGKKITLECSQTMGHDKMYWYQQDPGMELHLIHYSYGVNSTEKGDLSSESTVSRIRTEHFPLTLESARPSHTSQYLCASSQGEKDTIYFGEGSWLTVV.

This clonotype was observed many times. This chain uses TRBV28 with TRBJ2-1; 8 bases map to TRBD1. Germline V CDR1 and CDR2: MDHEN, SYDVKM. Trimming removed 2 bases from V and 6 bases from J; junction bases left unmatched: 3. The CDR3 consists of 14 residues. The CDR3 loop reads CASSLRTGRNEQFF. The CDR3 nucleotides read TGTGCCAGCAGTTTAAGGACAGGGCGCAATGAGCAGTTCTTC.

This clonotype has only a few counts. V usage is TRBV7-6 and J usage is TRBJ2-3; D is perhaps TRBD2 (5 bases). V lost 5 bases, J lost 3 bases, and 18 bases lay in between. This CDR3 spans 16 amino acids. CDR1 and CDR2 from the germline V gene are SGHVS and FNYEAQ. The CDR3 loop is CASSPSLALGTDTQYF. DNA of the CDR3: TGTGCCAGCAGCCCGAGTCTAGCTCTGGGGACAGATACGCAGTATTTT.

This clonotype was seen only a few times. The CDR3: CAWSMDRANTEAFF. CDR3 sequence (DNA): TGTGCCTGGAGTATGGACAGGGCGAACACTGAAGCTTTCTTT. The rearrangement uses TRBV30 and TRBJ1-1, with 8 bases identical to TRBD1. J lost 1 base, V lost 2 bases, and 3 bases had no gene match. Germline V CDR1 and CDR2: GTSNPN, SVGIG (reference sequence). The CDR3 length is 14 residues.